Listed here are 7 T cell receptor beta chains from one sample, sequenced in a study of blood T cell repertoires in COVID-19. The table came from immunoSEQ multiplex PCR; TCRdb's copy has only in-frame clones and leaves some out. The sample contains 40,000 or so clones, about nine tenths of which appear only once. Material: peripheral blood. The receptors shown here come from a human donor in a cohort sampled during active COVID-19.

This clone was seen a single time. The chain links TRBV6-5 to TRBJ1-1, with a possible D match to TRBD1 (5 bases). The CDR3 totals 15 residues. Trimming stripped 0 bases from V and 5 bases from J, with 13 bases between. The germline CDR1 and CDR2 sequences are MNHEY and SVGAGI. The CDR3, as DNA: TGTGCCAGCAGTTACTCTGGGGGGGGTAGAACTGAAGCTTTCTTT. It yields the protein CASSYSGGGRTEAFF.

This chain joins TRBV3-1 (or the pseudogene TRBV3-2) and TRBJ2-3; unclear D gene. The CDR3 is 13 amino acids. Trimming stripped 4 bases from V and 1 base from J, with 6 bases between. The germline gives CDR1 LGHDT, CDR2 YNNKEL (reference sequence). The CDR3 DNA reads as TGTGCCAGCAGCCGAAGAGGCACAGATACGCAGTATTTT. Protein product: CASSRRGTDTQYF.

This chain joins TRBV19 and TRBJ1-1, with D possibly matching TRBD1 (5 bases). V gave up 5 bases and J gave up 3 bases, with 16 bases separating them. This CDR3 comprises 15 residues. Germline V gene sequence: CDR1 LNHDA, CDR2 SQIVND (reference sequence). The DNA for the CDR3 is TGTGCCAGTAGTTTGATGCTGGGGGGACACACTGAAGCTTTCTTT. Its translation: CASSLMLGGHTEAFF.

V gene TRBV7-9 combines with J gene TRBJ1-2, with D perhaps TRBD1 (5 bases). The CDR3 covers 13 residues. Germline CDR1 and CDR2: SEHNR and FQNEAQ (reference sequence). The V end was cut by 5 bases, the J end by 6 bases, with 13 bases between. CDR3 in amino acids: CASSPQTVNGYTF. CDR3 coding DNA: TGTGCCAGCAGCCCTCAGACAGTTAATGGCTACACCTTC.

The rearrangement joins TRBV6-2 or TRBV6-3 to TRBJ2-5; 7 bases match TRBD1. The V and J ends lost 2 bases and 2 bases, in that order; junction bases with no gene match: 5. Germline V CDR1 and CDR2: MNHEY, SVGEGT. The CDR3 contains 15 residues. This chain's CDR3 is CASSYEGQRQETQYF. In nucleotides, the CDR3 is TGTGCCAGCAGTTACGAGGGACAGAGACAAGAGACCCAGTACTTC.

The chain employs TRBV7-6 and TRBJ2-7; D may be TRBD1 (6 bases). In germline, CDR1 is SGHVS, CDR2 FNYEAQ. V lost 5 bases, J lost 2 bases, and 16 bases lay in between. CDR3 size: 15 residues. For the CDR3, the DNA is TGTGCCAGCAGCCATACCCCACAGGGTGCCTACGAGCAGTACTTC. Protein: CASSHTPQGAYEQYF.

This rearrangement joins TRBV19 to TRBJ2-2; 8 nucleotides align to TRBD1. CDR3 length: 15 residues. Losses at the gene ends were 4 bases for V and 1 base for J; bases not matched to a gene: 2. Germline loops: CDR1 LNHDA, CDR2 SQIVND (reference sequence). CDR3 amino acids: CASSTGTGNTGELFF. The CDR3 DNA follows: TGTGCCAGTAGTACCGGGACAGGGAACACCGGGGAGCTGTTTTTT. Variable domain in full (rest from reference TRBV19 and TRBJ2-2): DGGITQSPKYLFRKEGQNVTLSCEQNLNHDAMYWYRQDPGQGLRLIYYSQIVNDFQKGDIAEGYSVSREKKESFPLTVTSAQKNPTAFYLCASSTGTGNTGELFFGEGSRLTVL.